This TCR beta chain appears in the sequencing data of a study of CD8 T cells in Susac syndrome. From blood CD8+ and CD4+ T cells, TCR beta sequences were generated. The multiple sclerosis control group consisted of treatment-naive patients whose relapsing-remitting disease, which was either stable or active, fulfilled revised McDonald criteria. Negative magnetic isolation gave CD8+ and CD4+ cells; FACS enriched CD8+ TEMRA. CDR1 SGHVS and CDR2 FNYEAQ come from the germline V gene. J lost 7 bases, V lost 8 bases, and 10 bases had no gene match. This CDR3 comprises 14 residues. Reverse transcription of 0.5 to 1 ug RNA used random hexamers. The authors amplified TCR beta CDR3 across 54 Vbeta and 13 Jbeta using immunoSEQ multiplex PCR. TCRdb reprocessed the immunoSEQ multiplex PCR reads with MiXCR, giving one entry per CDR3 protein. Of some 120,000 distinct CDR3 sequences listed, approximately 93% are singletons.

V gene TRBV7-6 combines with J gene TRBJ2-1; 8 bases match TRBD2. Sequencing was performed on CD8+ T cells from PBMCs. This receptor was obtained from a human donor with multiple sclerosis. CDR3 sequence: CASAGQRELNEQFF. As DNA, the CDR3 is TGTGCCAGCGCAGGCCAGCGGGAGTTGAATGAGCAGTTCTTC.